This T cell receptor (beta chain) came from a study of blood T cell repertoires in COVID-19. Data came from immunoSEQ multiplex PCR; TCRdb stores just in-frame clones and leaves some out. Here the sample spans about 480,000 clones, roughly 88% being singletons. Germline lookup yields CDR1 KGHDR and CDR2 SFDVKD. The junction had 7 bases not matched to a gene; V was cut back by 8 bases and J by 9 bases. There are 13 residues in the CDR3. The receptor was isolated from a woman aged 40 to 50 who had recovered from COVID-19. Sequencing was carried out using PBMCs or T cells enriched from blood (not recorded which). V gene TRBV24-1 combines with J gene TRBJ2-1; TRBD2 matches at 9 bases. CDR3 bases: TGTGCCACCAATAGCGGGAGTGGGGGTGAGCAGTTCTTC. Encoded protein: CATNSGSGGEQFF.